This T cell receptor (beta chain) was documented in a study of CXCR3-negative and CXCR3-positive naive CD8 T cells. Germline-derived CDR1 and CDR2 are SQVTM and ANQGSEA. This CDR3 is 14 amino acids long. cDNA libraries for TRB were generated by 5' RACE incorporating UMI labels. For each CDR3 protein, TCRdb gives one entry from its re-call of the 5' RACE reads, without DNA. Its clone listing holds about 24,000 distinct CDR3 sequences. The clonotype comes from a human donor in good health. Some clones in this sample may be carry-over from other donors' samples. Sequenced: naive CXCR3- CD8+ T cells from blood. This sample's subset: CD45RO-CCR7+CD27+CD95- naive CD8+ T cells lacking CXCR3 (TNR3-). V is TRBV29-1 and J is TRBJ1-2; TCRdb names TRBD1, which stays unverified in the absence of DNA. CDR3 sequence: CSVEFEGQYYGYTF.